In this sample, the clone carrying this T cell receptor (beta chain) turned up many times. The antigen is unknown. A single record per CDR3 protein comes from TCRdb applying MiXCR to the 5' RACE reads. This table has more than 400,000 distinct CDR3 sequences, over 4% appearing once. These data originate in a study of CD8 T cells in ankylosing spondylitis. Study-wide points: Certain motif variants had earlier appeared in reactive arthritis synovial fluid and blood. Seemingly characteristic of ankylosing spondylitis blood was a TCR beta motif consisting of roughly 8 highly homologous variants. Matched ankylosing spondylitis synovial fluid reportedly showed significant enrichment of disease-linked clones. CD8+ by phenotype, disease-linked clones were relatively rare in peripheral blood.

This CDR3 contains 18 residues. Trimming cost V 5 bases and J 0 bases, with 23 bases left between them. The germline gives CDR1 ENHRY, CDR2 SYGVKD. The sequence came from a male donor with ankylosing spondylitis. The specimen was blood, either unsorted or a sorted T cell fraction (not recorded which). The gene calls are TRBV10-3 and TRBJ2-7; D is undetermined. The CDR3 is CAISKTNVGDKSSYEQYF. The CDR3 nucleotides are TGTGCCATCAGTAAAACAAACGTTGGGGATAAGAGCTCCTACGAGCAGTACTTC.